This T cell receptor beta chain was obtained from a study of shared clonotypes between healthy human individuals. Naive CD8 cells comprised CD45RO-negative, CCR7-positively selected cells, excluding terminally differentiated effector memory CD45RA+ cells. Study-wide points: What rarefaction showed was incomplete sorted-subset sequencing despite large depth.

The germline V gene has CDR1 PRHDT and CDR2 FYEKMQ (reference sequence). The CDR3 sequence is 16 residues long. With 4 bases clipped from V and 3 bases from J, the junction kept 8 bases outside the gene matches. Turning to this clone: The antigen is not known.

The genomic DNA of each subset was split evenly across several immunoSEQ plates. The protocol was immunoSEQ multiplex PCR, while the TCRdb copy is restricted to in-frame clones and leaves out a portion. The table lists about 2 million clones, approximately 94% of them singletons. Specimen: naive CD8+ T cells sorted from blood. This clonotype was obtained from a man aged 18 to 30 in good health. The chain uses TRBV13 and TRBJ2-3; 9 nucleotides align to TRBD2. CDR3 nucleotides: TGTGCCAGCAGCTCCCTGCGGGGGGGCCGTACAGATACGCAGTATTTT. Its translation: CASSSLRGGRTDTQYF.